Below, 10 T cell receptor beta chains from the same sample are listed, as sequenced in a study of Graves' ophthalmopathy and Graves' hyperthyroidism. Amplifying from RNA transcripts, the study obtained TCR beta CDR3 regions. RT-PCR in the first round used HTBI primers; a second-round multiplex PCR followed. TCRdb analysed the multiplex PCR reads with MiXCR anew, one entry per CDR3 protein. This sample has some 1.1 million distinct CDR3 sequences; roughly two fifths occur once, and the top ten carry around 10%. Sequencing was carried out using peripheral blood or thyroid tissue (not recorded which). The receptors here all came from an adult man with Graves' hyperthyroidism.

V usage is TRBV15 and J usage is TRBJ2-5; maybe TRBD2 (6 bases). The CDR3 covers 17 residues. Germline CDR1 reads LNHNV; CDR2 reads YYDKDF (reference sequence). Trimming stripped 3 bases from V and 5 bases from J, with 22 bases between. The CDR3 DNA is TGTGCCACCAGCAGCCAAGCCCCGCGGGGCCAGCCGGAGACCCAGTACTTC. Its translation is CATSSQAPRGQPETQYF.

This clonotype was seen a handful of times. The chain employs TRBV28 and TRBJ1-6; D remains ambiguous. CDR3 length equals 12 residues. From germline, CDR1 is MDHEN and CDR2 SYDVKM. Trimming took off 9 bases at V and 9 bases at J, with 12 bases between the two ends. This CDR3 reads CASFIAGSPLHF. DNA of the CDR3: TGTGCCAGTTTCATAGCAGGTTCACCCCTCCACTTT. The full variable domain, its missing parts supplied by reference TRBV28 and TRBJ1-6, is DVKVTQSSRYLVKRTGEKVFLECVQDMDHENMFWYRQDPGLGLRLIYFSYDVKMKEKGDIPEGYSVSREKKERFSLILESASTNQTSMYLCASFIAGSPLHFGNGTRLTVT.

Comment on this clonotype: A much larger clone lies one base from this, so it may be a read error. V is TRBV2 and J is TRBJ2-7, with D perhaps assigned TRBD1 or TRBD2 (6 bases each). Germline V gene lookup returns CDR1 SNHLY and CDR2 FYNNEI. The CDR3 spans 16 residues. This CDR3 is CANSVRRGRTSGEQYF. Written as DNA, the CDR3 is TGTGCCAACAGTGTCAGACGGGGGCGCACGTCAGGCGAGCAGTACTTC.

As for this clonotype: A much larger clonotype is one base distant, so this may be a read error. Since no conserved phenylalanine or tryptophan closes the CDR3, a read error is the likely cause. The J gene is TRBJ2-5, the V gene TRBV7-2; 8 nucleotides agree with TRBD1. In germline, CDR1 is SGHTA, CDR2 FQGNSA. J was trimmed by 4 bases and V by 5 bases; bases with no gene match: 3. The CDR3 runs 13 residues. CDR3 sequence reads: CASSHRGLETQYL. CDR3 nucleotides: TGTGCCAGCAGCCACAGGGGGTTAGAGACCCAGTACCTC.

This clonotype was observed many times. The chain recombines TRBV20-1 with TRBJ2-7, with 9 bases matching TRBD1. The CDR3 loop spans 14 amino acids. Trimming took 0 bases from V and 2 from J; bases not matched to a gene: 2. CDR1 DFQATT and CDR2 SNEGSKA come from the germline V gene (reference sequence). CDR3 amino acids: CSARERDRAYEQYF. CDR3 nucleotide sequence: TGCAGTGCTAGAGAGCGGGACAGGGCCTACGAGCAGTACTTC.

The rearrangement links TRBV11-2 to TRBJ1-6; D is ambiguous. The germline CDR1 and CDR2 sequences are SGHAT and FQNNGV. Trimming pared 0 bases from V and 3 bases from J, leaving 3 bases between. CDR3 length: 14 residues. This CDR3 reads CASSLEVYNSPLHF. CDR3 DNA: TGTGCCAGCAGCTTAGAGGTCTATAATTCACCCCTCCACTTT.

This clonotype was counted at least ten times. CDR3 amino acids: CASSLEGSGVYEQYF. The CDR3 bases are TGTGCCAGCAGCTTAGAGGGGAGTGGGGTCTACGAGCAGTACTTC. The chain uses TRBV7-8 and TRBJ2-7; D is perhaps TRBD1 or TRBD2 (5 bases each). V lost 1 base and J 3 bases, leaving 13 bases between the germline ends. This CDR3 has 15 amino acids. Germline V gives CDR1 SGHVS, CDR2 FQNEAQ.

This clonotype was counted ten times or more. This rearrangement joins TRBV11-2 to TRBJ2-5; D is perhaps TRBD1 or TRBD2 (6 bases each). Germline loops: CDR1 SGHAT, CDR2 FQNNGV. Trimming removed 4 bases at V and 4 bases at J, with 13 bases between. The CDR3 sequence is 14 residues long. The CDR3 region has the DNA TGTGCCAGCAGCTGGGGGCGCGGGGTAGAGACCCAGTACTTC. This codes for CASSWGRGVETQYF. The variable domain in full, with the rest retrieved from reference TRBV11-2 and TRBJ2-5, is EAGVAQSPRYKIIEKRQSVAFWCNPISGHATLYWYQQILGQGPKLLIQFQNNGVVDDSQLPKDRFSAERLKGVDSTLKIQPAKLEDSAVYLCASSWGRGVETQYFGPGTRLLVL.

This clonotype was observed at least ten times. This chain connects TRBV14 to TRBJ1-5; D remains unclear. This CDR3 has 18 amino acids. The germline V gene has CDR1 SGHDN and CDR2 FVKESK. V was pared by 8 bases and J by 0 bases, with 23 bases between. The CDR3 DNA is TGTGCCAGCCAGCGGGATGCAGCAGATAAGGATAGCAATCAGCCCCAGCATTTT. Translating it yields CASQRDAADKDSNQPQHF.

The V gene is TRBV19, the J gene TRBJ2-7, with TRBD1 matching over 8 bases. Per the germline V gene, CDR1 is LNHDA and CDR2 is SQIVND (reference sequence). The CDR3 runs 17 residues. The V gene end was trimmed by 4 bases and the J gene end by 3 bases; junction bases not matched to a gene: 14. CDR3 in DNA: TGTGCCAGTAGTACCCTAGGGACAGGCGGCGGGATCTACGAGCAGTACTTC. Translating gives CASSTLGTGGGIYEQYF.